Following are 13 T cell receptor beta chains from one sample sequenced in a study of T-cell memory formation after mild COVID-19. TCRdb reanalysed the 5' RACE reads using MiXCR and keeps one entry per CDR3 protein. The sample holds around 340,000 distinct CDR3 sequences, 15% to 20% seen once. What was sequenced was PBMCs or a T cell subset sorted from them (not recorded which). These receptors originate from a man in his late teens or twenties who had mild COVID-19 (a few samples of this study predate the infection). Cell type and time point are not known.

The chain employs TRBV7-2 and TRBJ1-2; a weak D match, TRBD1 (5 bases). CDR3 length: 14 residues. Germline values: CDR1 SGHTA, CDR2 FQGNSA. Trimming took 4 bases from V and 5 from J, leaving 14 bases between them. The CDR3 DNA sequence: TGTGCCAGCAGCTCCGGGGCGGGCCATTATGGCTACACCTTC. Protein: CASSSGAGHYGYTF.

This clonotype was detected only a few times. The genes are TRBV6-5 and TRBJ2-1, with D tentatively TRBD2 (5 bases). Trimming shortened V by 4 bases and J by 0 bases, and 13 bases separated the two germline ends. This CDR3 comprises 16 residues. Germline V gives CDR1 MNHEY, CDR2 SVGAGI. The CDR3 DNA follows: TGTGCCAGCAGTTCAGGAGGACTTTCCTCCTACAATGAGCAGTTCTTC. Encoded protein: CASSSGGLSSYNEQFF.

The chain carries TRBV3-1 and TRBJ2-3, with 13 bases fitting TRBD2. Germline CDR1 and CDR2: LGHDT and YNNKEL (reference sequence). The CDR3 extends over 15 amino acids. Trimming cost V 4 bases and J 11 bases; bases outside gene matches: 9. The CDR3 coding sequence is TGTGCCAGCAGCCCTCCAGGACTAGCGGGGGCAAGGCAGTATTTT. Amino acids: CASSPPGLAGARQYF.

This clonotype showed up just a few times. The chain carries TRBV7-8 and TRBJ1-2, with 7 bases fitting TRBD1. The CDR3 sequence is 16 residues long. Losses at the gene ends were 0 bases for V and 4 bases for J; bases not matched to a gene: 8. Germline CDR1 and CDR2: SGHVS and FQNEAQ. CDR3 loop: CASSLARQGTIYGYTF. The DNA of the CDR3 is TGTGCCAGCAGCTTAGCGCGACAGGGAACGATCTATGGCTACACCTTC.

This clonotype has just a few counts. The chain has TRBV18 and TRBJ2-1, with TRBD1 matching 8 bases. CDR1 and CDR2 (germline): KGHSH, LQKENI. This CDR3 is 15 amino acids long. V lost 1 base, J lost 3 bases, and 2 bases stayed unmatched. In nucleotides, the CDR3 is TGTGCCAGCTCACCACTGACAGGGGACTACAATGAGCAGTTCTTC. Residues: CASSPLTGDYNEQFF.

The chain links TRBV3-1 to TRBJ2-1; 10 bases agree with TRBD2. V lost 4 bases, J lost 10 bases, and 19 bases stayed unmatched. Per germline, CDR1 LGHDT and CDR2 YNNKEL (reference sequence). The CDR3 is made up of 18 amino acids. The chain's CDR3 is CASSPLRLSSGGPREQFF. Here the CDR3 DNA reads TGTGCCAGCAGCCCCCTGCGATTGTCTAGCGGGGGTCCCAGGGAGCAGTTCTTC.

The rearrangement uses TRBV27 and TRBJ1-4; unclear D gene. The V and J ends lost 8 bases and 1 base respectively, with 14 bases between them. Germline V gives CDR1 MNHEY, CDR2 SMNVEV (reference sequence). The CDR3 length is 15 residues. The CDR3 here is CASCIRHGTNEKLFF. Written as DNA, the CDR3 is TGTGCCAGCTGTATTCGGCACGGAACTAATGAAAAACTGTTTTTT.

This chain links TRBV7-9 with TRBJ1-2; perhaps TRBD1 as D (5 bases). Trimming removed 5 bases at V and 2 bases at J, with 12 bases between. This CDR3 has 14 amino acids. Germline CDR1 and CDR2: SEHNR and FQNEAQ (reference sequence). DNA for the CDR3: TGTGCCAGCAGCCATGGCAAGGGGAACTATGGCTACACCTTC. It yields the protein CASSHGKGNYGYTF. Full variable domain (remainder filled in from reference TRBV7-9 and TRBJ1-2): DTGVSQNPRHKITKRGQNVTFRCDPISEHNRLYWYRQTLGQGPEFLTYFQNEAQLEKSRLLSDRFSAERPKGSFSTLEIQRTEQGDSAMYLCASSHGKGNYGYTFGSGTRLTVV.

The chain joins TRBV6-2 or TRBV6-3 to TRBJ1-6; D not resolved. The germline V gene has CDR1 MNHEY and CDR2 SVGEGT. The CDR3 spans 13 residues. V shed 7 bases and J shed 10 bases, with 14 bases lying between them. The CDR3 nucleotides read TGTGCCAGCAACCCGACGACATCCTCACCCCTCCACTTT. Its protein product is CASNPTTSSPLHF.

V and J are TRBV9 and TRBJ2-5, with 8 bases lining up with TRBD2. The CDR3 has 16 residues. The germline V gene has CDR1 SGDLS and CDR2 YYNGEE. V was pared by 4 bases and J by 5 bases, with 13 bases of the junction left unmatched. CDR3 DNA sequence: TGTGCCAGCAGCCCTAGGGTGATGCGGGGGGCCGAGACCCAGTACTTC. It is translated as CASSPRVMRGAETQYF.

The chain joins TRBV5-1 to TRBJ1-2; 8 nucleotides agree with TRBD1. The length of the CDR3 is 14 residues. Germline CDR1 reads SGHRS; CDR2 reads YFSETQ. The V gene end was trimmed by 1 base and the J gene end by 4 bases; junction bases not matched to a gene: 3. CDR3 residues: CASSLTTGAYGYTF. The CDR3 nucleotides read TGCGCCAGCAGCTTGACGACAGGGGCCTATGGCTACACCTTC.

This clonotype was counted only a few times. The rearrangement joins TRBV11-2 to TRBJ2-3; 7 nucleotides match TRBD1. Germline V lookup: CDR1 SGHAT, CDR2 FQNNGV. CDR3 length equals 17 residues. The ends lost 5 bases at V and 2 bases at J; junction bases unmatched: 13. The CDR3 bases are TGTGCCAGCAGCCCGCCTCGACAGGGCGATCACACAGATACGCAGTATTTT. Translated: CASSPPRQGDHTDTQYF.

This clonotype has a handful of counts. The chain is built from TRBV6-4 and TRBJ2-3, with 10 bases aligning to TRBD2. The CDR3 consists of 16 residues. Looked up from germline, CDR1 is MRHNA and CDR2 is SNTAGT. The V gene end was trimmed by 3 bases and the J gene end by 6 bases; junction bases not matched to a gene: 9. The CDR3 loop reads CASSESSGGQLDTQYF. CDR3 sequence (DNA): TGTGCCAGCAGTGAGTCTAGCGGGGGCCAACTTGATACGCAGTATTTT.